The 5 T cell receptor beta chains below come from one sample, sequenced in a study of T-cell memory formation after mild COVID-19. TCRdb re-called the 5' RACE reads through MiXCR, storing one row per CDR3 protein. The sample consists of hundreds of thousands of distinct CDR3 sequences, approximately 23% of them appearing once. The sample consisted of PBMCs or a T cell subset sorted from them (not recorded which). The receptor set was obtained from an adult woman who had mild COVID-19 (a few samples of this study predate the infection). Cell type and time point are not known.

This chain links TRBV6-5 with TRBJ2-3, with D possibly being TRBD2 (6 bases). Trimming took 2 bases from V and 0 from J, leaving 21 bases between them. The CDR3 spans 19 residues. Germline CDR1 is MNHEY and CDR2 is SVGAGI. For the CDR3, the DNA is TGTGCCAGCAGTTACGCCCTGCCACCCCGGGGGACTAGCACAGATACGCAGTATTTT. As protein: CASSYALPPRGTSTDTQYF.

There are a few counts of this clonotype. The V and J genes are TRBV20-1 and TRBJ2-1; TRBD1 is a possible D gene (6 bases). V was shortened by 0 bases and J by 7 bases, with 19 bases between the two germline ends. The CDR3 loop spans 16 amino acids. Germline CDR1 reads DFQATT; CDR2 reads SNEGSKA (reference sequence). The CDR3 here is CSARDPDRAMWNEQFF. The CDR3 DNA reads TGCAGTGCTAGAGATCCGGACAGAGCGATGTGGAATGAGCAGTTCTTC.

The chain combines TRBV11-2 with TRBJ2-3; 14 bases fit TRBD2. The trim removed 5 bases at V and 0 bases at J, leaving 7 bases unmatched. The CDR3 covers 18 residues. The V gene's germline CDR1 is SGHAT and CDR2 FQNNGV. CDR3 nucleotides: TGTGCCAGCAGCCGGGGACTAGCGGGAGTCCCTAGCACAGATACGCAGTATTTT. This translates into CASSRGLAGVPSTDTQYF. The whole variable domain, filled in from reference TRBV11-2 and TRBJ2-3, reads EAGVAQSPRYKIIEKRQSVAFWCNPISGHATLYWYQQILGQGPKLLIQFQNNGVVDDSQLPKDRFSAERLKGVDSTLKIQPAKLEDSAVYLCASSRGLAGVPSTDTQYFGPGTRLTVL.

This chain links TRBV4-3 with TRBJ2-3; 10 bases agree with TRBD2. Germline V gene lookup returns CDR1 LGHNA and CDR2 YSLEER. V dropped 0 bases and J dropped 4; count of bases not matched to a gene: 7. CDR3 length equals 17 residues. CDR3 region: CASSQDWLAGVADTQYF. CDR3 bases: TGCGCCAGCAGCCAAGATTGGCTAGCGGGAGTGGCAGATACGCAGTATTTT.

This clonotype was recorded a few times. J is TRBJ2-3 and V is TRBV11-2; 11 nucleotides match TRBD2. V shed 5 bases, J shed 7 bases, and the junction held 8 bases outside the gene matches. The CDR3 contains 15 residues. Germline V gene lookup returns CDR1 SGHAT and CDR2 FQNNGV. The CDR3 bases are TGTGCCAGCAGCGCACGACTAGCGGGGTTAAATACGCAGTATTTT. Its translation is CASSARLAGLNTQYF.